This T cell receptor beta chain comes out of a study of T-cell reconstitution after alpha-beta-depleted transplantation in children. Findings and caveats of the study: Approximately two months post-transplant, alpha-beta T cells reportedly originated from several hundred expanded graft clones. A year had passed since transplant, and T-cell counts and diversity by then came mostly from newly produced T cells. Day-60 TCRbeta diversity that was high in some patients was derived from surviving recipient T cells and thymic progenitors.

This clonotype showed up just a few times. The antigen is undetermined. Preparation of the TCRbeta library used unique molecular identifiers. In TCRdb, the PCR reads were re-called with MiXCR into one record per CDR3 protein. The sample lists about 870,000 distinct CDR3 sequences, roughly 15% seen once, with under 6% in the top ten. Germline V gene lookup returns CDR1 DFQATT and CDR2 SNEGSKA (reference sequence). This CDR3 is built from 14 residues. V was cut by 5 bases and J by 3 bases, with 14 bases left in between. The J gene is TRBJ1-5, the V gene TRBV20-1; D perhaps matches TRBD1 (6 bases). This receptor was taken from a male patient aged 10-17 years who had a stem cell transplant for acute lymphoblastic leukemia, so the T cells may come from the graft donor. Sequenced material: PBMCs, mostly from graft donor cells, taken 360 days after TCRalphabeta/CD19-depleted stem cell transplant. The CDR3 nucleotides are TGCAGTGCTTCAGGGGCGAGACTCAATCAGCCCCAGCATTTT. Its translation is CSASGARLNQPQHF.